Each of the 30 T cell receptor beta chains below was sequenced from the same sample in a study of early T cells in non-severe SARS-CoV-2 infection. TCRdb called the 5' RACE reads again in MiXCR, with one record for every CDR3 protein. The table has about 56,000 distinct CDR3 sequences, more than 9% seen once. The sequencing input was whole blood. These receptors were obtained from an adult who was a healthcare worker with PCR-confirmed SARS-CoV-2 infection or an uninfected control (not recorded which).

The CDR3 reads CSAREEGARGYTF. CDR3 DNA sequence: TGCAGTGCTAGAGAAGAGGGGGCGCGTGGCTACACCTTC. The V call is TRBV20-1, the J call TRBJ1-2; 7 bases align to TRBD1. The junction had 5 bases not matched to a gene; V was cut back by 0 bases and J by 7 bases. The CDR3 has 13 residues. Germline V gene data show CDR1 as DFQATT and CDR2 as SNEGSKA (reference sequence).

The genes are TRBV9 and TRBJ2-7; 11 positions match TRBD2. V was clipped by 3 bases and J by 3 bases; unmatched bases: 5. The CDR3 runs 15 residues. Germline-derived CDR1 and CDR2 are SGDLS and YYNGEE. The CDR3 DNA reads as TGTGCCAGCAGCGGAGGGACTAGCGGCGACTACGAGCAGTACTTC. Translation gives CASSGGTSGDYEQYF. Combining the CDR3 with reference TRBV9 and TRBJ2-7 gives the whole variable domain DSGVTQTPKHLITATGQRVTLRCSPRSGDLSVYWYQQSLDQGLQFLIQYYNGEERAKGNILERFSAQQFPDLHSELNLSSLELGDSALYFCASSGGTSGDYEQYFGPGTRLTVT.

This clonotype was observed at least ten times. This chain uses TRBV29-1 with TRBJ2-3; 15 bases map to TRBD2. The CDR3 is 20 residues long. Germline-derived CDR1 and CDR2 are SQVTM and ANQGSEA. V gave up 0 bases and J gave up 2 bases; unmatched junction bases: 12. The CDR3 here is CSVEDSTDGTSGRPTDTQYF. The CDR3 DNA reads as TGCAGCGTTGAAGATAGTACGGATGGGACTAGCGGGAGGCCCACAGATACGCAGTATTTT.

V gene TRBV7-2 combines with J gene TRBJ2-3; tentatively, D is TRBD2 (6 bases). The CDR3 covers 17 residues. In germline, CDR1 is SGHTA, CDR2 FQGNSA. V was cut by 4 bases and J by 4 bases, with 21 bases left in between. Written as DNA, the CDR3 is TGTGCCAGCAGCTGGAGGGCTTTTTCGAGTGAGGCAGATACGCAGTATTTT. Protein product: CASSWRAFSSEADTQYF.

This chain uses TRBV3-1 with TRBJ2-2, with D maybe TRBD1 (5 bases). V was shortened by 0 bases and J by 1 base, with 12 bases between the two germline ends. Germline V gene lookup returns CDR1 LGHDT and CDR2 YNNKEL (reference sequence). The CDR3 totals 17 residues. The CDR3 reads CASSQDRAGKNTGELFF. In nucleotides, the CDR3 is TGTGCCAGCAGCCAAGATAGGGCAGGGAAGAACACCGGGGAGCTGTTTTTT.

This clonotype was recorded at least ten times. The genes are TRBV5-6 and TRBJ1-1; D may be TRBD1 (6 bases). Trimming shortened V by 5 bases and J by 3 bases, and 11 bases separated the two germline ends. This CDR3 has 13 residues. CDR1 and CDR2 from the germline V gene are SGHDT and YYEEEE. In DNA, the CDR3 is TGTGCCAGCAGGGCCGGGACACACACTGAAGCTTTCTTT. Protein: CASRAGTHTEAFF.

This chain joins TRBV3-2 and TRBJ2-2; the D call of TRBD1 is as the table states it, not checked on the DNA. TRBV3-2 is annotated as a pseudogene. The CDR3 has 14 residues. CDR3 sequence reads: CATKPTGGAGELFF. The CDR3 region has the DNA TGTGCCACCAAGCCGACAGGGGGGGCCGGGGAGCTGTTTTTT.

This clonotype was counted at least ten times. In DNA, the CDR3 is TGCAGTGCCCTATCTCATGAGGATTACGAGCAGTACTTC. This translates into CSALSHEDYEQYF. The chain uses TRBV20-1 and TRBJ2-7; no definite D call. Germline V lookup: CDR1 DFQATT, CDR2 SNEGSKA (reference sequence). V was clipped by 6 bases and J by 4 bases, with 16 bases between them. CDR3 length: 13 amino acids.

This clonotype was recorded many times. The rearrangement uses TRBV3-1 and TRBJ2-5, with D perhaps TRBD1 (5 bases). This CDR3 has 15 amino acids. With 2 bases removed from V and 4 bases from J, the gap between germline ends came to 14 bases. Germline V CDR1 and CDR2: LGHDT, YNNKEL (reference sequence). CDR3 nucleotide sequence: TGTGCCAGCAGCCAAATGAAGGGGCGGAGAGAGACCCAGTACTTC. Translation gives CASSQMKGRRETQYF.

At least ten counts were recorded for this clonotype. This chain joins TRBV21-1 and TRBJ1-6; TRBD1, the D gene given by the table, was not confirmed from the DNA. TRBV21-1 constitutes a pseudogene. The CDR3 has 19 amino acids. CDR3: CASSKPLKTGPRGNSPLHF. CDR3 in DNA: TGTGCCAGCAGCAAACCATTAAAGACAGGGCCAAGGGGGAATTCACCCCTCCACTTT.

This clonotype has at least ten counts. The chain couples TRBV20-1 to TRBJ2-7, with D tentatively TRBD1 (5 bases). V was trimmed by 0 bases and J by 9 bases, leaving 21 bases between them. Germline V lookup: CDR1 DFQATT, CDR2 SNEGSKA (reference sequence). This CDR3 is 15 amino acids long. Written as DNA, the CDR3 is TGCAGTGCTAGAGATCTGGGGCAGGGTGTTTTCGGGCAGTACTTC. Encoded protein: CSARDLGQGVFGQYF.

This clonotype has only a few counts. The chain links TRBV9 to TRBJ2-3; possibly TRBD2 for D (6 bases). The ends were cut back, 0 bases at V and 2 bases at J, with 19 bases in the middle. The CDR3 length is 18 residues. Germline CDR1 SGDLS, CDR2 YYNGEE. Written as DNA, the CDR3 is TGTGCCAGCAGCGTAGAGTGGGGTAGCGGAGCGCTCACAGATACGCAGTATTTT. Translation: CASSVEWGSGALTDTQYF.

This clonotype was seen more than once but under ten times. This chain connects TRBV10-3 to TRBJ2-3; TRBD1 matches at 10 bases. CDR1 ENHRY and CDR2 SYGVKD come from the germline V gene. The CDR3 consists of 15 residues. With V trimmed by 10 bases and J by 4 bases, 11 bases remained unmatched. This CDR3 is CATEPGTGDPDTQYF. The CDR3 DNA is TGTGCCACTGAGCCAGGGACAGGGGACCCAGATACGCAGTATTTT.

This clonotype has a handful of counts. The rearrangement links TRBV3-1 to TRBJ2-4; TRBD1 is a possible D gene (5 bases). V dropped 3 bases and J dropped 13 bases, with 13 bases sitting between them. Germline V gene data show CDR1 as LGHDT and CDR2 as YNNKEL (reference sequence). CDR3 length: 12 amino acids. CDR3 amino acids: CASSHGRTSQYF. CDR3 in DNA: TGTGCCAGCAGCCATGGACGGACATCCCAGTACTTC. Filled out from reference TRBV3-1 and TRBJ2-4, the complete variable domain reads DTAVSQTPKYLVTQMGNDKSIKCEQNLGHDTMYWYKQDSKKFLKIMFSYNNKELIINETVPNRFSPKSPDKAHLNLHINSLELGDSAVYFCASSHGRTSQYFGAGTRLSVL.

There are a few counts of this clonotype. The CDR3 DNA sequence: TGTGCCAGCAGTTACTCCCCCGGCCAGGGGAGTCGTGGCTACACCTTC. Encoded protein: CASSYSPGQGSRGYTF. The V gene is TRBV6-5, the J gene TRBJ1-2; D perhaps matches TRBD1 (6 bases). This CDR3 spans 16 amino acids. The ends were cut back, 0 bases at V and 7 bases at J, with 18 bases in the middle. The germline CDR1 and CDR2 sequences are MNHEY and SVGAGI.

The chain is built from TRBV29-1 and TRBJ2-5; 13 bases line up with TRBD2. CDR3 size: 15 residues. Germline lookup yields CDR1 SQVTM and CDR2 ANQGSEA. Trimming took 1 base from V and 3 from J; bases not matched to a gene: 2. The CDR3: CSVEGTSGREETQYF. The CDR3 DNA follows: TGCAGCGTTGAAGGGACTAGCGGGAGAGAAGAGACCCAGTACTTC.

This clonotype has a handful of counts. The chain is built from TRBV20-1 and TRBJ2-1; 7 positions agree with TRBD2. The CDR3 covers 13 residues. Looked up from germline, CDR1 is DFQATT and CDR2 is SNEGSKA (reference sequence). V dropped 7 bases and J dropped 5; count of bases not matched to a gene: 8. CDR3 residues: CSVEREYNNEQFF. The CDR3 region has the DNA TGCAGTGTCGAGCGGGAATATAACAATGAGCAGTTCTTC.

The table lists this clonotype with many counts. The chain joins TRBV6-2 or TRBV6-3 to TRBJ2-5; no reliable D call. Germline V gene sequence: CDR1 MNHEY, CDR2 SVGEGT. Between the trimmed V and J ends, which lost 2 bases and 5 bases, there was a span of 6 bases. The CDR3 sequence is 12 residues long. The CDR3 DNA follows: TGTGCCAGCAGTTACGGATGGGAGACCCAGTACTTC. Its translation is CASSYGWETQYF.

This clonotype occurred many times. The rearrangement links TRBV27 to TRBJ2-3, with TRBD1 identical over 7 bases. V lost 4 bases to trimming and J lost 6 bases; unmatched junction nucleotides: 7. This CDR3 is built from 14 residues. Per germline, CDR1 MNHEY and CDR2 SMNVEV (reference sequence). The chain's CDR3 is CASSYEGAEDTQYF. CDR3 DNA: TGTGCCAGCAGTTATGAGGGGGCTGAGGATACGCAGTATTTT.

This clonotype turned up a few times. The chain has TRBV11-2 and TRBJ2-2; D is possibly TRBD2 (5 bases). Germline V gives CDR1 SGHAT, CDR2 FQNNGV. The CDR3 totals 15 residues. V was pared by 5 bases and J by 0 bases, with 10 bases between. The CDR3 DNA follows: TGTGCCAGCAGCCGAAGAGGGTCGAACACCGGGGAGCTGTTTTTT. Its protein product is CASSRRGSNTGELFF.

This clonotype was picked up a small number of times. V and J are TRBV6-1 and TRBJ2-2; D call uncertain. V gave up 1 base and J gave up 6 bases, with 12 bases separating them. Germline V lookup: CDR1 MNHNS, CDR2 SASEGT. This CDR3 comprises 15 residues. CDR3 in DNA: TGTGCCAGCAGTGAAGGGGCCTATCCCCCCGGGGAGCTGTTTTTT. This codes for CASSEGAYPPGELFF.

This clonotype was counted many times. The genes are TRBV25-1 and TRBJ1-1; D remains ambiguous. Germline CDR1 reads MGHDK; CDR2 reads SYGVNS. The V and J ends lost 2 bases and 7 bases respectively, with 20 bases between them. This CDR3 contains 16 residues. CDR3 nucleotides: TGTGCCAGCAGTGAAACGGGGAGGGCAGCAGGATATGAAGCTTTCTTT. The encoded protein is CASSETGRAAGYEAFF.

The chain employs TRBV29-1 and TRBJ1-1, with no clear D. Trimming took 1 base from V and 1 from J, leaving 7 bases between them. Germline CDR1 reads SQVTM; CDR2 reads ANQGSEA. This CDR3 is 13 amino acids long. CDR3 nucleotide sequence: TGCAGCGTTGAAGTCCGAGCGAACACTGAAGCTTTCTTT. Its translation: CSVEVRANTEAFF.

This rearrangement joins TRBV9 to TRBJ2-3, with D tentatively TRBD2 (6 bases). V was shortened by 2 bases and J by 4 bases, with 17 bases between the two germline ends. The CDR3 runs to 16 residues. The germline CDR1 and CDR2 sequences are SGDLS and YYNGEE. This chain's CDR3 is CASSVGPTSPADTQYF. CDR3 in DNA: TGTGCCAGCAGCGTCGGTCCCACTAGCCCGGCAGATACGCAGTATTTT. Full variable domain (outside the CDR3, taken from reference TRBV9 and TRBJ2-3): DSGVTQTPKHLITATGQRVTLRCSPRSGDLSVYWYQQSLDQGLQFLIQYYNGEERAKGNILERFSAQQFPDLHSELNLSSLELGDSALYFCASSVGPTSPADTQYFGPGTRLTVL.

This clonotype was counted at least ten times. The chain links TRBV3-1 to TRBJ2-1, with 10 bases lining up with TRBD2. This CDR3 has 16 residues. With V trimmed by 4 bases and J by 4 bases, 7 bases remained unmatched. The germline gives CDR1 LGHDT, CDR2 YNNKEL (reference sequence). In DNA, the CDR3 is TGTGCCAGCAGCCGGACTAGCGGAGGGTTATACAATGAGCAGTTCTTC. It translates to CASSRTSGGLYNEQFF.

This clonotype was detected many times. The chain carries TRBV3-1 and TRBJ2-5, with 9 positions matching TRBD2. V gave up 0 bases and J gave up 1 base; unmatched junction bases: 3. The germline CDR1 and CDR2 sequences are LGHDT and YNNKEL (reference sequence). The CDR3 is 16 residues long. The CDR3 DNA is TGTGCCAGCAGCCAAGATCTAGCGGGGCTCCAAGAGACCCAGTACTTC. Its protein is CASSQDLAGLQETQYF.

V usage is TRBV7-2 and J usage is TRBJ2-5; TRBD1 or TRBD2 may be the D gene (5 bases each). This CDR3 contains 13 residues. V lost 2 bases and J 4 bases, leaving 8 bases between the germline ends. Germline loops: CDR1 SGHTA, CDR2 FQGNSA. CDR3 residues: CASSLIGAETQYF. In nucleotides, the CDR3 is TGTGCCAGCAGCTTAATCGGGGCAGAGACCCAGTACTTC.

V usage is TRBV20-1 and J usage is TRBJ2-5; unclear D gene. Deletions cut 1 base from V and 5 bases from J, with 8 bases between. This CDR3 has 12 amino acids. CDR1 is DFQATT, CDR2 SNEGSKA, per germline (reference sequence). CDR3 sequence reads: CSARVAGETQYF. CDR3 in DNA: TGCAGTGCTAGAGTGGCCGGGGAGACCCAGTACTTC.

At least ten counts were recorded for this clonotype. An end of the junction differs from the germline gene, which may be a read error. The rearrangement links TRBV7-7 to TRBJ2-1; tentatively, D is TRBD2 (5 bases). Germline CDR1 and CDR2: SSHAT and FNYEAQ (reference sequence). The length of the CDR3 is 16 residues. In nucleotides, the CDR3 is TGTGCTAGCAGCCCGGCAGAGAGGAGGACCTACAATGAGCAGTTCTTC. This codes for CASSPAERRTYNEQFF.

This clonotype appeared many times. This chain connects TRBV29-1 to TRBJ2-3; TRBD1 or TRBD2 may be the D gene (5 bases each). Trimming pared 4 bases from V and 5 bases from J, leaving 7 bases between. Germline loops: CDR1 SQVTM, CDR2 ANQGSEA. The length of the CDR3 is 11 residues. The CDR3 bases are TGCAGCGTTGGGGGGAGAGATACGCAGTATTTT. This codes for CSVGGRDTQYF.